Detailed here is one T cell receptor beta chain. The antigen is undetermined. Methotrexate plus calcineurin inhibitor accompanied controls' myeloablative marrow transplants; sampling was 1 year later. Measured with immunoSEQ multiplex PCR; TCRdb has only the in-frame clones, and not every one. The sample contains approximately 20,000 clones, roughly nine tenths of which appear only once. Trimming took 2 bases from V and 8 from J, leaving 19 bases between them. The CDR3 contains 16 residues. Germline V gives CDR1 MNHNS, CDR2 SASEGT. The record originates from a study of T cells after posttransplantation cyclophosphamide. Study results and limitations: Skin or GI-infiltrating T cells shared few TRB sequences with blood.

The TCR originated in a female patient between 25 and 45 years old who received an allogeneic stem cell transplant from an unrelated donor, was CMV-positive, and had acute and chronic GVHD. Some T cells may have originated in the graft donor. The source was PBMCs, collected roughly 49 weeks after allogeneic stem cell transplant with calcineurin inhibitor and methotrexate. The chain has TRBV6-1 and TRBJ2-4; possible D gene TRBD1, 5 bases. The CDR3 nucleotides are TGTGCCAGCAGTGAACTGGAACAGGCGTCTTTTCACATTCAGTACTTC. This sequence encodes CASSELEQASFHIQYF.